One sample yielded the 30 T cell receptor beta chains listed below, sequenced in a study of blood T cell repertoires in COVID-19. Assay: immunoSEQ multiplex PCR; the TCRdb copy retains only in-frame clones and omits some. In the table there are about 130,000 clones, roughly three quarters of which are singletons. Material: peripheral blood. The source of these receptors is a woman aged 70-85 years with COVID-19, enrolled during active disease.

The chain couples TRBV19 to TRBJ1-5; tentatively, D is TRBD1 (6 bases). The CDR3 sequence is 17 residues long. V lost 4 bases, J lost 2 bases, and 18 bases lay in between. CDR1 is LNHDA, CDR2 SQIVND, per germline (reference sequence). This CDR3 reads CASSRVTQGPGNQPQHF. CDR3 nucleotides: TGTGCCAGTAGTAGGGTTACACAGGGCCCCGGCAATCAGCCCCAGCATTTT.

This chain connects TRBV2 to TRBJ2-2; TRBD2 agrees at 7 bases. Trimming at V came to 10 bases and at J to 0 bases, leaving 11 bases not matched to a gene. Germline loops: CDR1 SNHLY, CDR2 FYNNEI. The CDR3 extends over 16 amino acids. CDR3 region: CATSWGGTSNTGELFF. The CDR3, as DNA: TGTGCCACCTCCTGGGGGGGGACCTCGAACACCGGGGAGCTGTTTTTT.

This chain connects TRBV6-2 or TRBV6-3 to TRBJ1-6; 7 bases are a match to TRBD1. Per germline, CDR1 MNHEY and CDR2 SVGEGT. The trim removed 6 bases at V and 0 bases at J, leaving 11 bases unmatched. CDR3 length equals 18 residues. The CDR3 DNA reads TGTGCCAGCAGCCGGATAATCAGGGGGAGCTCCTATAATTCACCCCTCCACTTT. Protein sequence: CASSRIIRGSSYNSPLHF.

This clone has just a few counts. The V call is TRBV6-4, the J call TRBJ1-2, with TRBD1 matching 7 bases. The CDR3 runs 15 residues. Germline V lookup: CDR1 MRHNA, CDR2 SNTAGT. Trimming cost V 3 bases and J 6 bases; bases outside gene matches: 10. Here the CDR3 reads CASSESSGRGNGYTF. Here the CDR3 DNA reads TGTGCCAGCAGTGAGTCCTCGGGCAGGGGGAATGGCTACACCTTC.

This sequence joins TRBV5-4 and TRBJ2-5; 7 bases match TRBD1. The CDR3 length is 14 residues. V lost 4 bases to trimming and J lost 4 bases; unmatched junction nucleotides: 7. Looked up from germline, CDR1 is SGHNT and CDR2 is YYREEE (reference sequence). The CDR3 loop is CASSSKGTAETQYF. The CDR3 DNA is TGTGCCAGCAGCAGCAAGGGGACAGCAGAGACCCAGTACTTC.

The rearrangement uses TRBV7-2 and TRBJ1-5, with a tentative D call TRBD1 (6 bases). Germline CDR1 SGHTA, CDR2 FQGNSA. Trimming took off 2 bases at V and 6 bases at J, with 23 bases between the two ends. The CDR3 is 18 residues long. In DNA, the CDR3 is TGTGCCAGCAGCTTATCCCCGACGGGGGGCGCGGGGGGTCAGCCCCAGCATTTT. Its protein product is CASSLSPTGGAGGQPQHF. The whole variable domain, remainder taken from reference TRBV7-2 and TRBJ1-5, is GAGVSQSPSNKVTEKGKDVELRCDPISGHTALYWYRQSLGQGLEFLIYFQGNSAPDKSGLPSDRFSAERTGGSVSTLTIQRTQQEDSAVYLCASSLSPTGGAGGQPQHFGDGTRLSIL.

The chain couples TRBV19 to TRBJ2-3; no clear D. The CDR3 spans 16 residues. V gave up 1 base and J gave up 1 base, with 12 bases separating them. CDR1 is LNHDA and CDR2 is SQIVND in the germline V gene (reference sequence). DNA of the CDR3: TGTGCCAGTAGTATAGCCTCCCTCCAGGGCACAGATACGCAGTATTTT. Translation: CASSIASLQGTDTQYF. Full variable domain (rest looked up from reference TRBV19 and TRBJ2-3): DGGITQSPKYLFRKEGQNVTLSCEQNLNHDAMYWYRQDPGQGLRLIYYSQIVNDFQKGDIAEGYSVSREKKESFPLTVTSAQKNPTAFYLCASSIASLQGTDTQYFGPGTRLTVL.

This clone was found a few times. The chain combines TRBV2 with TRBJ2-1; possible D gene TRBD1, 5 bases. The V end lost 8 bases, the J end lost 4 bases, and 15 bases lay between the germline ends. This CDR3 spans 14 amino acids. Germline V CDR1 and CDR2: SNHLY, FYNNEI. CDR3 in amino acids: CASVARALYNEQFF. Written as DNA, the CDR3 is TGTGCCAGCGTCGCCAGGGCCCTATACAATGAGCAGTTCTTC.

The chain employs TRBV7-8 and TRBJ2-7; a possible D gene is TRBD1 (6 bases). CDR1 is SGHVS and CDR2 is FQNEAQ in the germline V gene. Trimming took off 5 bases at V and 0 bases at J, with 11 bases between the two ends. The CDR3 has 14 residues. CDR3 loop: CASSHTDSSYEQYF. CDR3 coding DNA: TGTGCCAGCAGCCATACGGACAGCTCCTACGAGCAGTACTTC.

This chain joins TRBV3-1 (or the pseudogene TRBV3-2) and TRBJ1-6; D perhaps matches TRBD1 (6 bases). Germline CDR1 is LGHDT and CDR2 is YNNKEL (reference sequence). The germline V and J ends were trimmed by 3 bases and 7 bases, with 13 bases remaining between them. This CDR3 comprises 15 residues. CDR3 in DNA: TGTGCCAGCAGCCAGGCGGGGGCCGAAAATTCACCCCTCCACTTT. It specifies CASSQAGAENSPLHF.

The rearrangement links TRBV19 to TRBJ2-7; 9 nucleotides line up with TRBD1. This CDR3 is built from 16 residues. With 5 bases clipped from V and 3 bases from J, the junction kept 11 bases outside the gene matches. CDR1 is LNHDA and CDR2 is SQIVND in the germline V gene (reference sequence). CDR3 sequence reads: CASSPPTGGGIYEQYF. DNA of the CDR3: TGTGCCAGTAGTCCCCCAACAGGGGGCGGAATCTACGAGCAGTACTTC. Supplemented by reference TRBV19 and TRBJ2-7, the full variable domain reads DGGITQSPKYLFRKEGQNVTLSCEQNLNHDAMYWYRQDPGQGLRLIYYSQIVNDFQKGDIAEGYSVSREKKESFPLTVTSAQKNPTAFYLCASSPPTGGGIYEQYFGPGTRLTVT.

The chain has TRBV6-5 and TRBJ2-1; D possibly corresponds to TRBD1 (6 bases). This CDR3 contains 16 residues. V was shortened by 3 bases and J by 0 bases, with 12 bases between the two germline ends. The germline V gene encodes CDR1 MNHEY and CDR2 SVGAGI. The CDR3 DNA follows: TGTGCCAGCAGTTATTACGGGACAATCTCCTACAATGAGCAGTTCTTC. Translating gives CASSYYGTISYNEQFF.

In DNA form, the CDR3 reads TGTGCCAGCAGCTTAGGAAGCCAGCGGGGGGGCCTGGAGACCCAGTACTTC. Protein product: CASSLGSQRGGLETQYF. The J gene is TRBJ2-5, the V gene TRBV7-2, with 10 bases matching TRBD2. V was pared by 1 base and J by 5 bases, with 10 bases of the junction left unmatched. CDR3 length: 17 residues. Germline V gene data show CDR1 as SGHTA and CDR2 as FQGNSA.

V and J are TRBV6-6 and TRBJ1-2, with D possibly matching TRBD1 (5 bases). Germline V gene lookup returns CDR1 MNHNY and CDR2 SVGAGI (reference sequence). Trimming stripped 1 base from V and 4 bases from J, with 10 bases between. The CDR3 is 14 residues long. The CDR3 loop reads CASSYFDSPYGYTF. The CDR3 DNA follows: TGTGCCAGCAGTTACTTTGACAGCCCCTATGGCTACACCTTC.

The chain has TRBV27 and TRBJ2-7; 10 nucleotides align to TRBD1. Germline trimming cut 5 bases from V and 1 base from J; bases unmatched to any gene: 11. The CDR3 has 17 residues. Germline CDR1 reads MNHEY; CDR2 reads SMNVEV (reference sequence). The CDR3 region is CASSVRTGTGVSYEQYF. The CDR3 DNA follows: TGTGCCAGCAGTGTTCGTACCGGGACAGGGGTGTCCTACGAGCAGTACTTC.

V gene TRBV19 combines with J gene TRBJ2-1; D call uncertain. V was pared by 5 bases and J by 0 bases, with 14 bases between. CDR1 and CDR2 (germline): LNHDA, SQIVND (reference sequence). The CDR3 covers 16 residues. The CDR3 is CASSPQRLGSYNEQFF. The DNA for the CDR3 is TGTGCCAGTAGTCCCCAGCGTTTGGGCTCCTACAATGAGCAGTTCTTC.

The chain employs TRBV3-1 (or the pseudogene TRBV3-2) and TRBJ1-3; D remains unclear. The CDR3 contains 14 residues. Trimming cost V 4 bases and J 1 base, with 8 bases left between them. Germline CDR1 LGHDT, CDR2 YNNKEL (reference sequence). CDR3 loop: CASSPQASGNTIYF. CDR3 coding DNA: TGTGCCAGCAGCCCCCAGGCGTCTGGAAACACCATATATTTT.

CDR3 protein: CASNVGNRGSEAFF. The CDR3 DNA is TGTGCCAGCAACGTAGGAAACCGAGGGAGTGAAGCTTTCTTT. The chain uses TRBV3-1 (or the pseudogene TRBV3-2) and TRBJ1-1; D uncertain. Deletions cut 7 bases from V and 7 bases from J, with 19 bases between. This CDR3 has 14 residues. Germline V gene lookup returns CDR1 LGHDT and CDR2 YNNKEL (reference sequence).

The V gene is TRBV6-5, the J gene TRBJ2-7; the D gene is possibly TRBD1 (8 bases). This CDR3 spans 16 amino acids. V was shortened by 1 base and J by 5 bases, with 18 bases between the two germline ends. Germline V lookup: CDR1 MNHEY, CDR2 SVGAGI. The CDR3 nucleotides are TGTGCCAGCAGTTACTTTCGGGGGGCAGGGGGCCACGAGCAGTACTTC. As protein: CASSYFRGAGGHEQYF.

This chain uses TRBV6-5 with TRBJ1-2; 8 positions agree with TRBD1. The CDR3 spans 15 residues. V shed 6 bases and J 7 bases; nucleotides not matched to a gene: 13. Germline CDR1 MNHEY, CDR2 SVGAGI. The CDR3, as DNA: TGTGCCAGCAGCCAAACCCAGGGGGCGCGTTTTGGCTACACCTTC. Protein product: CASSQTQGARFGYTF.

V is TRBV19 and J is TRBJ2-3; TRBD1 is a possible D gene (5 bases). Deletions cut 6 bases from V and 6 bases from J, with 16 bases between. The CDR3 covers 14 residues. Per the germline V gene, CDR1 is LNHDA and CDR2 is SQIVND (reference sequence). CDR3 in DNA: TGTGCCAGTAGCCCAACCCAGAAGGGGGATACGCAGTATTTT. As protein: CASSPTQKGDTQYF.

The V gene is TRBV7-2, the J gene TRBJ2-1, with 12 bases aligning to TRBD2. V lost 6 bases, J lost 7 bases, and 7 bases stayed unmatched. The CDR3 length is 15 residues. Germline lookup yields CDR1 SGHTA and CDR2 FQGNSA. The CDR3 protein is CASRLAGGPRNEQFF. In DNA form, the CDR3 reads TGTGCCAGCAGACTAGCGGGGGGCCCCCGGAATGAGCAGTTCTTC.

The chain is built from TRBV3-1 (or the pseudogene TRBV3-2) and TRBJ2-7; TRBD1 matches 8 bases. The CDR3 totals 15 residues. Germline V gives CDR1 LGHDT, CDR2 YNNKEL (reference sequence). Trimming removed 0 bases from V and 2 bases from J; junction bases left unmatched: 3. The CDR3 spells CASSQEGQGPYEQYF. The DNA for the CDR3 is TGTGCCAGCAGCCAAGAAGGACAGGGACCCTACGAGCAGTACTTC.

The genes are TRBV7-5 and TRBJ1-2; the table's D gene call, TRBD1, was not cross checked with the DNA. TRBV7-5 is given as a pseudogene. The CDR3 has 14 amino acids. CDR3 amino acids: CVRSPGQGKRGYTF. For the CDR3, the DNA is TGTGTCAGAAGCCCCGGACAGGGAAAGAGAGGCTACACCTTC.

V and J are TRBV5-8 and TRBJ2-5; 10 nucleotides match TRBD2. This CDR3 contains 17 residues. The germline CDR1 and CDR2 sequences are SGHTS and YDEGEE. Trimming at V came to 0 bases and at J to 3 bases, leaving 8 bases not matched to a gene. The CDR3 is CASSLGHGLAEKETQYF. CDR3 coding DNA: TGTGCCAGCAGCTTGGGACACGGACTAGCGGAAAAAGAGACCCAGTACTTC.

The V call is TRBV30, the J call TRBJ2-7; 7 nucleotides line up with TRBD2. This CDR3 is built from 13 residues. V lost 6 bases, J lost 1 base, and 6 bases stayed unmatched. Germline CDR1 GTSNPN, CDR2 SVGIG (reference sequence). Here the CDR3 DNA reads TGTGCCTGCACCGGGGGGTCGTCCTACGAGCAGTACTTC. Protein sequence: CACTGGSSYEQYF.

V and J are TRBV28 and TRBJ1-2; TRBD1 matches 7 bases. The ends lost 8 bases at V and 4 bases at J; junction bases unmatched: 13. This CDR3 has 15 amino acids. CDR1 is MDHEN and CDR2 is SYDVKM in the germline V gene. CDR3 sequence (DNA): TGTGCCAGCTCTCGACAGGGCGGGCACTCCTATGGCTACACCTTC. Amino acid sequence: CASSRQGGHSYGYTF.

This sequence joins TRBV5-4 and TRBJ1-1; weak D call: TRBD1 (5 bases). The ends were cut back, 9 bases at V and 3 bases at J, with 15 bases in the middle. Germline lookup yields CDR1 SGHNT and CDR2 YYREEE (reference sequence). The CDR3 has 13 amino acids. CDR3 region: CATRGNPDTEAFF. In nucleotides, the CDR3 is TGTGCCACAAGGGGCAATCCGGACACTGAAGCTTTCTTT.

This clone was picked up one time. V gene TRBV27 combines with J gene TRBJ1-1; a weak D match, TRBD1 (6 bases). The V end was cut by 2 bases, the J end by 2 bases, with 12 bases between. The germline gives CDR1 MNHEY, CDR2 SMNVEV (reference sequence). The length of the CDR3 is 15 residues. CDR3 sequence: CASSLRRGGNTEAFF. The CDR3 nucleotides are TGTGCCAGCAGTTTACGTAGAGGGGGAAACACTGAAGCTTTCTTT.

This chain uses TRBV9 with TRBJ2-7; 7 bases agree with TRBD1. V trimming: 4 bases; J trimming: 8 bases; junction bases outside the gene matches: 27. Germline V gene sequence: CDR1 SGDLS, CDR2 YYNGEE. This CDR3 has 19 amino acids. CDR3 coding DNA: TGTGCCAGCAGCCCCCGGAGAAAACCCACAGGGGACACTGCCGACCAGCAGTACTTC. Residues: CASSPRRKPTGDTADQQYF.